What follows are 30 T cell receptor beta chains derived from one specimen sequenced in a study of cytomegalovirus exposure and HLA in healthy donors. PCR was performed using 60 Vbeta and 13 Jbeta primers. Clones were read by immunoSEQ multiplex PCR, and TCRdb kept only the in-frame ones, dropping some. Among 100,000 to 150,000 clones listed, approximately 80% were seen once. The sequencing input was PBMCs. These receptors all stem from a girl aged 2 to 10 in good health and CMV-seronegative.

This clone was observed a few times. The chain links TRBV7-2 to TRBJ1-4, with 7 bases aligning to TRBD1. Per germline, CDR1 SGHTA and CDR2 FQGNSA. The CDR3 has 15 amino acids. The V segment lost 5 bases and the J segment 4 bases; nucleotides outside the gene matches: 7. The CDR3 region has the DNA TGTGCCAGCAGCCCCTCACAGGGGCTTAATGAAAAACTGTTTTTT. This encodes CASSPSQGLNEKLFF.

This clone was detected once. The chain links TRBV9 to TRBJ2-3, with D perhaps matching TRBD2 (6 bases). CDR3 length: 15 residues. Germline V CDR1 and CDR2: SGDLS, YYNGEE. V gave up 0 bases and J gave up 0 bases, with 8 bases separating them. This chain's CDR3 is CASSVGLGSTDTQYF. The CDR3 DNA is TGTGCCAGCAGCGTAGGACTAGGAAGCACAGATACGCAGTATTTT.

This clone showed up just once. The chain carries TRBV9 and TRBJ2-3; 10 bases map to TRBD2. CDR3 length equals 15 residues. Per germline, CDR1 SGDLS and CDR2 YYNGEE. V was clipped by 6 bases and J by 3 bases; unmatched bases: 7. The CDR3 region is CASNQLAGITDTQYF. The CDR3 DNA sequence: TGTGCCAGCAATCAACTAGCGGGGATAACAGATACGCAGTATTTT. Looking up the rest from reference TRBV9 and TRBJ2-3 gives the full variable domain: DSGVTQTPKHLITATGQRVTLRCSPRSGDLSVYWYQQSLDQGLQFLIQYYNGEERAKGNILERFSAQQFPDLHSELNLSSLELGDSALYFCASNQLAGITDTQYFGPGTRLTVL.

This chain uses TRBV5-1 with TRBJ1-2, with TRBD1 as a possible D gene (6 bases). The germline CDR1 and CDR2 sequences are SGHRS and YFSETQ. The CDR3 is made up of 11 amino acids. Trimming removed 7 bases at V and 3 bases at J, with 7 bases between. CDR3 bases: TGCGCCAGCGAGGGGGACTATGGCTACACCTTC. It codes for CASEGDYGYTF. The whole variable domain, remainder taken from reference TRBV5-1 and TRBJ1-2, is KAGVTQTPRYLIKTRGQQVTLSCSPISGHRSVSWYQQTPGQGLQFLFEYFSETQRNKGNFPGRFSGRQFSNSRSEMNVSTLELGDSALYLCASEGDYGYTFGSGTRLTVV.

The chain has TRBV30 and TRBJ2-5, with 8 nucleotides matching TRBD1. Trimming cost V 2 bases and J 5 bases; bases outside gene matches: 13. The CDR3 has 16 residues. Germline values: CDR1 GTSNPN, CDR2 SVGIG (reference sequence). The CDR3 bases are TGTGCCTGGAGTATGGGTAGCAGGGGGCATCGGGAGACCCAGTACTTC. Protein product: CAWSMGSRGHRETQYF. Full variable domain (remainder filled in from reference TRBV30 and TRBJ2-5): SQTIHQWPATLVQPVGSPLSLECTVEGTSNPNLYWYRQAAGRGLQLLFYSVGIGQISSEVPQNLSASRPQDRQFILSSKKLLLSDSGFYLCAWSMGSRGHRETQYFGPGTRLLVL.

This clone was seen a single time. V is TRBV6-1 and J is TRBJ2-3; 8 bases align to TRBD1. This CDR3 has 17 residues. Germline V CDR1 and CDR2: MNHNS, SASEGT. Germline trimming cut 3 bases from V and 1 base from J; bases unmatched to any gene: 9. The CDR3 protein is CASSELPRGPRTDTQYF. The CDR3 coding sequence is TGTGCCAGCAGTGAGCTCCCCAGGGGGCCCCGCACAGATACGCAGTATTTT.

This chain links TRBV7-2 with TRBJ2-7, with 10 bases aligning to TRBD1. Trimming took 5 bases from V and 1 from J; bases not matched to a gene: 8. CDR3 size: 16 residues. Looked up from germline, CDR1 is SGHTA and CDR2 is FQGNSA. The CDR3 here is CASSTTGTGVSYEQYF. The CDR3 DNA reads as TGTGCCAGCAGCACGACCGGGACAGGGGTTTCCTACGAGCAGTACTTC.

The rearrangement joins TRBV7-3 to TRBJ2-3, with 10 positions matching TRBD2. The CDR3 runs to 15 residues. The ends lost 5 bases at V and 6 bases at J; junction bases unmatched: 8. Germline-derived CDR1 and CDR2 are SGHTA and FQGTGA. The CDR3 loop reads CASSPVSGGRDTQYF. In DNA form, the CDR3 reads TGTGCCAGCAGCCCGGTTAGCGGGGGGCGGGATACGCAGTATTTT.

The CDR3 here is CASSPRGGRETQYF. Here the CDR3 DNA reads TGTGCCAGCTCACCGAGAGGGGGCCGGGAGACCCAGTACTTC. The V call is TRBV18, the J call TRBJ2-5, with 7 bases aligning to TRBD1. V lost 3 bases and J lost 5; bases outside the gene matches: 6. CDR3 length equals 14 residues. Germline CDR1 and CDR2: KGHSH and LQKENI. Complete variable domain (other parts from reference TRBV18 and TRBJ2-5): NAGVMQNPRHLVRRRGQEARLRCSPMKGHSHVYWYRQLPEEGLKFMVYLQKENIIDESGMPKERFSAEFPKEGPSILRIQQVVRGDSAAYFCASSPRGGRETQYFGPGTRLLVL.

This sequence joins TRBV10-2 and TRBJ2-2; D remains unclear. The CDR3 is made up of 13 amino acids. Germline V lookup: CDR1 WSHSY, CDR2 SAAADI. Trimming stripped 3 bases from V and 6 bases from J, with 8 bases between. This CDR3 is CASSDRLAGELFF. The CDR3, as DNA: TGCGCCAGCAGTGACCGGCTAGCCGGGGAGCTGTTTTTT.

The chain joins TRBV5-1 to TRBJ2-3; maybe TRBD1 (5 bases). The V end lost 0 bases, the J end lost 4 bases, and 12 bases lay between the germline ends. The CDR3 contains 15 residues. Germline-derived CDR1 and CDR2 are SGHRS and YFSETQ. The CDR3 region is CASSLVQGPADTQYF. CDR3 nucleotides: TGCGCCAGCAGCTTGGTGCAGGGCCCGGCAGATACGCAGTATTTT.

J is TRBJ1-2 and V is TRBV19; 7 bases agree with TRBD1. Trimming removed 5 bases from V and 1 base from J; junction bases left unmatched: 7. CDR3 length: 15 residues. Germline V gene data show CDR1 as LNHDA and CDR2 as SQIVND (reference sequence). CDR3 sequence (DNA): TGTGCCAGTAGTTGGGACAGATCTATTAACTATGGCTACACCTTC. Residues: CASSWDRSINYGYTF.

The gene calls are TRBV7-2 and TRBJ2-7; D is possibly TRBD2 (5 bases). Trimming removed 5 bases from V and 3 bases from J, with 14 bases in between. The CDR3 is made up of 14 amino acids. The V gene's germline CDR1 is SGHTA and CDR2 FQGNSA. CDR3 region: CASSPVGLDYEQYF. The CDR3 bases are TGTGCCAGCAGCCCCGTTGGACTTGACTACGAGCAGTACTTC.

This chain joins TRBV2 and TRBJ2-7; tentatively, D is TRBD2 (5 bases). Deletions cut 8 bases from V and 0 bases from J, with 11 bases between. CDR3 length equals 13 residues. Germline V gene sequence: CDR1 SNHLY, CDR2 FYNNEI. The CDR3 DNA reads TGTGCCAGCTTGGCGAGGGACTCCTACGAGCAGTACTTC. Protein: CASLARDSYEQYF.

The chain combines TRBV7-2 with TRBJ2-5, with 9 bases that match TRBD2. The CDR3 has 18 residues. Looked up from germline, CDR1 is SGHTA and CDR2 is FQGNSA. The ends lost 1 base at V and 5 bases at J; junction bases unmatched: 14. The CDR3 region has the DNA TGTGCCAGCAGCTTAGGGGGTGTATCTAGCGGGACGGGTGAGACCCAGTACTTC. Protein: CASSLGGVSSGTGETQYF. The entire variable domain, with the rest obtained from reference TRBV7-2 and TRBJ2-5, is as follows: GAGVSQSPSNKVTEKGKDVELRCDPISGHTALYWYRQSLGQGLEFLIYFQGNSAPDKSGLPSDRFSAERTGGSVSTLTIQRTQQEDSAVYLCASSLGGVSSGTGETQYFGPGTRLLVL.

This clone was seen more than once but under ten times. The chain employs TRBV2 and TRBJ2-6; 7 positions match TRBD1. Germline trimming cut 6 bases from V and 1 base from J; bases unmatched to any gene: 6. CDR1 SNHLY and CDR2 FYNNEI come from the germline V gene. The CDR3 has 16 amino acids. CDR3 sequence: CASSRTGGSGANVLTF. The CDR3 region has the DNA TGTGCCAGCAGCCGGACAGGCGGGTCTGGGGCCAACGTCCTGACTTTC.

The chain is built from TRBV28 and TRBJ2-7, with TRBD2 matching over 9 bases. V lost 6 bases and J lost 7; bases outside the gene matches: 7. Germline V lookup: CDR1 MDHEN, CDR2 SYDVKM. This CDR3 region has 13 residues. The chain's CDR3 is CASRALAGSEQYF. CDR3 nucleotide sequence: TGTGCCAGCAGAGCGCTAGCGGGATCTGAGCAGTACTTC.

The rearrangement uses TRBV29-1 and TRBJ1-2; 7 bases are shared with TRBD1. The V and J ends lost 2 bases and 8 bases, in that order; junction bases with no gene match: 14. The V gene's germline CDR1 is SQVTM and CDR2 ANQGSEA. CDR3 length equals 15 residues. The CDR3 DNA is TGCAGCGTTGAATCGGACAGGCCTGCCAACGTGGGCTACACCTTC. Translation gives CSVESDRPANVGYTF.

Note on this clone: At one end the junction does not follow the germline gene, possibly because of a read error. The chain links TRBV7-6 to TRBJ2-7; 8 positions agree with TRBD2. Germline CDR1 is SGHVS and CDR2 is FNYEAQ. The CDR3 is made up of 17 amino acids. The CDR3 loop is CVSSLGLAGTDLYEQYF. In DNA, the CDR3 is TGTGTCAGCAGCTTAGGTCTAGCGGGCACGGACCTCTACGAGCAGTACTTC.

The genes are TRBV6-5 and TRBJ1-3; possibly TRBD1 for D (6 bases). The CDR3 extends over 15 amino acids. V was clipped by 0 bases and J by 2 bases, with 8 bases between them. Germline V CDR1 and CDR2: MNHEY, SVGAGI. The CDR3 loop reads CASSYSGATGNTIYF. The CDR3 region has the DNA TGTGCCAGCAGTTACTCGGGGGCGACTGGAAACACCATATATTTT.

J is TRBJ2-4 and V is TRBV28, with 14 bases lining up with TRBD2. The germline CDR1 and CDR2 sequences are MDHEN and SYDVKM. The CDR3 length is 16 residues. V lost 7 bases, J lost 8 bases, and 10 bases stayed unmatched. CDR3 amino acids: CASKRFGTSGRDIQYF. CDR3 bases: TGTGCCAGCAAAAGGTTTGGGACTAGCGGGAGAGACATTCAGTACTTC.

The chain couples TRBV19 to TRBJ1-2; D is possibly TRBD1 (6 bases). V lost 10 bases, J lost 5 bases, and 29 bases lay in between. Germline V gene lookup returns CDR1 LNHDA and CDR2 SQIVND (reference sequence). The CDR3 contains 17 residues. CDR3 loop: CAIRTDQRGGSRYGYTF. CDR3 nucleotides: TGTGCCATCAGAACCGACCAGAGGGGGGGATCCCGGTATGGCTACACCTTC.

The chain employs TRBV5-1 and TRBJ1-4, with 7 bases lining up with TRBD1. CDR3 length equals 15 residues. CDR1 is SGHRS and CDR2 is YFSETQ in the germline V gene. V was clipped by 2 bases and J by 3 bases; unmatched bases: 4. This chain's CDR3 is CASSFWDSPNEKLFF. CDR3 in DNA: TGCGCCAGCAGCTTTTGGGACAGTCCTAATGAAAAACTGTTTTTT.

The chain employs TRBV6-1 and TRBJ2-7; 11 nucleotides agree with TRBD1. Trimming took 2 bases from V and 4 from J; bases not matched to a gene: 10. Germline V lookup: CDR1 MNHNS, CDR2 SASEGT. There are 17 residues in the CDR3. The CDR3: CASSETPAGTGGYEQYF. CDR3 in DNA: TGTGCCAGCAGTGAAACCCCTGCCGGGACAGGGGGGTACGAGCAGTACTTC.

The sample holds one count of this clone. The CDR3 loop reads CNAGGSTETNYGYTF. CDR3 sequence (DNA): TGCAACGCGGGGGGGTCCACAGAAACTAACTATGGCTACACCTTC. This chain joins TRBV29-1 and TRBJ1-2, with D perhaps matching TRBD1 (5 bases). Germline V CDR1 and CDR2: SQVTM, ANQGSEA. CDR3 size: 15 residues.

The rearrangement joins TRBV5-4 to TRBJ1-2; D is unresolved. V was cut by 4 bases and J by 3 bases, with 7 bases left in between. The CDR3 is 12 amino acids. Germline-derived CDR1 and CDR2 are SGHNT and YYREEE (reference sequence). CDR3 in DNA: TGTGCCAGCAGCGACGGGGACTATGGCTACACCTTC. Amino acids: CASSDGDYGYTF.

The chain links TRBV6-1 to TRBJ2-1, with D perhaps matching TRBD1 (5 bases). The germline V gene encodes CDR1 MNHNS and CDR2 SASEGT. The length of the CDR3 is 12 residues. V lost 4 bases, J lost 8 bases, and 9 bases lay in between. CDR3 bases: TGTGCCAGCAGTGCCAGGGAACATGAGCAGTTCTTC. The encoded protein is CASSAREHEQFF.

CDR3 amino acids: CASSSGTGGFGEQFF. The CDR3 region has the DNA TGTGCCAGCAGCTCTGGGACAGGGGGCTTCGGTGAGCAGTTCTTC. J is TRBJ2-1 and V is TRBV5-4, with 12 bases identical to TRBD1. Per germline, CDR1 SGHNT and CDR2 YYREEE (reference sequence). The CDR3 loop spans 15 amino acids. J lost 9 bases, V lost 3 bases, and 7 bases had no gene match.

The chain employs TRBV28 and TRBJ2-7, with D perhaps TRBD1 (6 bases). Germline-derived CDR1 and CDR2 are MDHEN and SYDVKM. CDR3 length: 17 residues. V lost 4 bases and J 1 base, leaving 20 bases between the germline ends. The CDR3 region has the DNA TGTGCCAGCAGTTCCCGACAGGCTCCCTTGGGATCCTACGAGCAGTACTTC. It translates to CASSSRQAPLGSYEQYF.

This clone came up a few times. The V gene is TRBV28, the J gene TRBJ2-7; D unresolved. Per germline, CDR1 MDHEN and CDR2 SYDVKM. With 7 bases removed from V and 2 bases from J, the gap between germline ends came to 12 bases. This CDR3 has 13 residues. DNA of the CDR3: TGTGCCAGCACCCTCGACTGGGCCTACGAGCAGTACTTC. Translating gives CASTLDWAYEQYF.